The present T cell receptor beta chain was sequenced within a study of radiotherapy plus CTLA-4 blockade in lung cancer. Overall study results and limits: Following radiotherapy plus ipilimumab, tumor-derived TCR clones expanded in the blood. Reported findings show early blood T cell clone dynamics, with interferon-beta, best predicted response.

A remark on this clone: Its antigen is unknown.

Measured with immunoSEQ multiplex PCR; TCRdb has only the in-frame clones, and not every one. In the table there are around 45,000 clones, approximately 73% of which are singletons. The V segment lost 6 bases and the J segment 12 bases; nucleotides outside the gene matches: 10. CDR1 and CDR2 (germline): SNHLY, FYNNEI. This CDR3 has 12 residues. The sample in question was peripheral blood, obtained from a patient treated with radiotherapy plus ipilimumab. The source of this sequence is a human donor with non-small cell lung cancer who had a complete response to radiotherapy plus ipilimumab. This rearrangement joins TRBV2 to TRBJ2-5; 7 nucleotides align to TRBD1. This chain's CDR3 is CASRTSTGTEYF. In nucleotides, the CDR3 is TGTGCCAGCAGAACCTCAACCGGGACAGAGTACTTC.